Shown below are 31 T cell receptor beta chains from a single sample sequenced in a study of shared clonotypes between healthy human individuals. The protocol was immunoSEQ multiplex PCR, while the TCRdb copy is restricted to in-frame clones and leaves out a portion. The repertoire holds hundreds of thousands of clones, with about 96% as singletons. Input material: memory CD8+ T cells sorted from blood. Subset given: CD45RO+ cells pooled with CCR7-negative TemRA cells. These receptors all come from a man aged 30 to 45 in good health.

In nucleotides, the CDR3 is TGCAGCGTGGGGAGAGGGTTGAACACTGAAGCTTTCTTT. It codes for CSVGRGLNTEAFF. The chain recombines TRBV29-1 with TRBJ1-1, with D unclear. CDR1 and CDR2 from the germline V gene are SQVTM and ANQGSEA. The CDR3 covers 13 residues. Trimming shortened V by 6 bases and J by 0 bases, and 11 bases separated the two germline ends.

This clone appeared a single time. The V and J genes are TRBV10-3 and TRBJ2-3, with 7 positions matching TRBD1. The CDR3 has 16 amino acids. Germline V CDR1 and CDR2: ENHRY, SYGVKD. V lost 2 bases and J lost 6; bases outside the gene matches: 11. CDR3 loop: CAISERKTGMIDTQYF. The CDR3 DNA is TGTGCCATCAGTGAGCGGAAGACAGGGATGATCGATACGCAGTATTTT.

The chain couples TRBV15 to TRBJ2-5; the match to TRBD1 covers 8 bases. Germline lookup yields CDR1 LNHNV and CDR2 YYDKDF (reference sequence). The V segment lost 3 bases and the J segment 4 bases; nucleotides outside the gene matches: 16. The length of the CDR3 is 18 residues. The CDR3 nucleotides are TGTGCCACCAGCAGTGCAAGAGGGGGCAGGGGGCAAGGAGAGACCCAGTACTTC. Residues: CATSSARGGRGQGETQYF.

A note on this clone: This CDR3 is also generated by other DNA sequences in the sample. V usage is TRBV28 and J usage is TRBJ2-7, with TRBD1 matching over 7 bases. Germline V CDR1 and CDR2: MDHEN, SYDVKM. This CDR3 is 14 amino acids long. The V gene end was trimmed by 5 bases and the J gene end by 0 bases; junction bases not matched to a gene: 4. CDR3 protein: CASSDRDSSYEQYF. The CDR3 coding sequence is TGTGCCAGCAGTGACCGGGACAGCTCCTACGAGCAGTACTTC.

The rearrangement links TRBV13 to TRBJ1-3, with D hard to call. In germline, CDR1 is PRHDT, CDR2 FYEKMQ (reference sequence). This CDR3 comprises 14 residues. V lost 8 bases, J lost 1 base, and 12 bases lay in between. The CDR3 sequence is CASGRLSSGNTIYF. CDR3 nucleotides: TGTGCCAGCGGGCGACTCTCGTCTGGAAACACCATATATTTT.

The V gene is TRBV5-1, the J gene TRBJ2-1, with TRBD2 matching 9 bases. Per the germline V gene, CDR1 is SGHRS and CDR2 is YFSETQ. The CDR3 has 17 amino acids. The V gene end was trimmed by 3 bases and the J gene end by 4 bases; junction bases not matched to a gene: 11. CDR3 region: CASSSPLRGRGYNEQFF. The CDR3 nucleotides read TGCGCCAGCAGCTCCCCTCTGCGCGGGAGGGGTTACAATGAGCAGTTCTTC.

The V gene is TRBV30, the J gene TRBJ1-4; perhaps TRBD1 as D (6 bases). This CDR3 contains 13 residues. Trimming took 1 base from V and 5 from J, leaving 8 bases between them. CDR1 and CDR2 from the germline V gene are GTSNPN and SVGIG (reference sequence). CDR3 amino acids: CAWSGDINEKLFF. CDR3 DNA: TGTGCCTGGAGTGGGGACATAAATGAAAAACTGTTTTTT.

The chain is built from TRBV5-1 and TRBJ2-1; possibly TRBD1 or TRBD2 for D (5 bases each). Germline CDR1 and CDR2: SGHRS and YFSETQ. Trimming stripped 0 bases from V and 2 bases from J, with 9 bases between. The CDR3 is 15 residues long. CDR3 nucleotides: TGCGCCAGCAGCTTGGGGGGGACGGCCTACAATGAGCAGTTCTTC. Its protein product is CASSLGGTAYNEQFF.

The CDR3 sequence: CASSLRRTDTQYF. CDR3 DNA: TGTGCCAGCAGCTTACGACGCACAGATACGCAGTATTTT. The V call is TRBV7-2, the J call TRBJ2-3; D ambiguous. V lost 2 bases, J lost 1 base, and 4 bases lay in between. Germline CDR1 and CDR2: SGHTA and FQGNSA. The CDR3 spans 13 residues.

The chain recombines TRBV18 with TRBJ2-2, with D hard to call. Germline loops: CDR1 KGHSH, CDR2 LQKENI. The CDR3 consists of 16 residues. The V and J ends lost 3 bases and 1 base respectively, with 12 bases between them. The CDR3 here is CASSPLILVNTGELFF. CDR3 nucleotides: TGTGCCAGCTCACCGCTAATTTTAGTGAACACCGGGGAGCTGTTTTTT.

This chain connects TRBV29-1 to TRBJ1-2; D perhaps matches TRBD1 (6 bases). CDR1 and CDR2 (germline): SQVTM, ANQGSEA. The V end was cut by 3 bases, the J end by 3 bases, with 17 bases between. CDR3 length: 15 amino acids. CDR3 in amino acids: CSVESPPPGDYGYTF. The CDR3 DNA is TGCAGCGTTGAGTCCCCCCCGCCAGGGGACTATGGCTACACCTTC.

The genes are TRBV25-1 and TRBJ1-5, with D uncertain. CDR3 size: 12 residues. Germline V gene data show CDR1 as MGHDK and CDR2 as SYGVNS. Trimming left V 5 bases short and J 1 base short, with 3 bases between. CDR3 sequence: CASSYSNQPQHF. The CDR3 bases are TGTGCCAGCAGTTACAGCAATCAGCCCCAGCATTTT.

The CDR3 nucleotides are TGCAGCGTTGGGTTGACTGAAGCTTTCTTT. This gives the protein CSVGLTEAFF. J is TRBJ1-1 and V is TRBV29-1, with no clear D. The CDR3 extends over 10 amino acids. Germline V gene data show CDR1 as SQVTM and CDR2 as ANQGSEA. Between the trimmed V and J ends, which lost 4 bases and 5 bases, there was a span of 5 bases.

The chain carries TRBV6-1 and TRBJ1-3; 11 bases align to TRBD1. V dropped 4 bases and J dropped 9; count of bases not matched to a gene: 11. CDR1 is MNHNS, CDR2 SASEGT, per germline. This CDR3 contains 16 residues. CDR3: CASSGFGQGAYSTIYF. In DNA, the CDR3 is TGTGCCAGCAGTGGCTTCGGACAGGGGGCATATAGCACCATATATTTT.

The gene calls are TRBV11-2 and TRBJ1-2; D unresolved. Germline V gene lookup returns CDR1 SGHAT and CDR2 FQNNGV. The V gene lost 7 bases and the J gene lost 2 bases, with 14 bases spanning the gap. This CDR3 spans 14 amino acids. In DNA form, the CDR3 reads TGTGCCAGCAACCTACTAAATGACAACTATGGCTACACCTTC. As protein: CASNLLNDNYGYTF.

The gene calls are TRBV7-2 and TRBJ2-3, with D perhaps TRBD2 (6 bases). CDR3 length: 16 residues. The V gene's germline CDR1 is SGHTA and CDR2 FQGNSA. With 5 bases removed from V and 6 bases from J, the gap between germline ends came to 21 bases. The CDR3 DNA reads TGTGCCAGCAGCCTGAGAGTAGCGGCGCCTTCGGATACGCAGTATTTT. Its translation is CASSLRVAAPSDTQYF.

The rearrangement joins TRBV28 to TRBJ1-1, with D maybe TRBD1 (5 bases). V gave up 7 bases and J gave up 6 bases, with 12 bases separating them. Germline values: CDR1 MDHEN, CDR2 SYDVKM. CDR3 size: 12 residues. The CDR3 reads CASTTLGPEAFF. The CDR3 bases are TGTGCCAGCACCACCTTGGGGCCTGAAGCTTTCTTT.

The CDR3 region has the DNA TGTGCCAGCAGTTCGGGGGGGCTCACGGGGCAACGCGACTACGAGCAGTACTTC. It translates to CASSSGGLTGQRDYEQYF. The chain links TRBV28 to TRBJ2-7; 8 bases are a match to TRBD2. The CDR3 consists of 18 residues. CDR1 and CDR2 from the germline V gene are MDHEN and SYDVKM. The ends lost 4 bases at V and 3 bases at J; junction bases unmatched: 17.

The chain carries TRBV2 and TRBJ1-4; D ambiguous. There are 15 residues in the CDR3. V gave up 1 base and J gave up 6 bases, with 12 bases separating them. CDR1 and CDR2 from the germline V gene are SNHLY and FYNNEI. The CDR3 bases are TGTGCCAGCAGTGAAGGGCCAAGGGATTATGAAAAACTGTTTTTT. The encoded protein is CASSEGPRDYEKLFF.

Here the CDR3 DNA reads TGTGCCAGTAGTTTCTCATCTCGACAAATCCACAATGAGCAGTTCTTC. It codes for CASSFSSRQIHNEQFF. This chain uses TRBV19 with TRBJ2-1, with D unclear. CDR1 is LNHDA, CDR2 SQIVND, per germline (reference sequence). This CDR3 is built from 16 residues. V shed 5 bases and J shed 5 bases, with 19 bases lying between them.

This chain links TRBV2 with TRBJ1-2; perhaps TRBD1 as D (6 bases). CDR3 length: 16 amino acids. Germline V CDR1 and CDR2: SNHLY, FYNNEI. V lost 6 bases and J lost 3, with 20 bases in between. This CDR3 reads CASSDGYRVKDYGYTF. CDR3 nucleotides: TGTGCCAGCAGCGATGGCTACAGGGTAAAGGACTATGGCTACACCTTC. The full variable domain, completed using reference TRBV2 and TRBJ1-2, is EPEVTQTPSHQVTQMGQEVILRCVPISNHLYFYWYRQILGQKVEFLVSFYNNEISEKSEIFDDQFSVERPDGSNFTLKIRSTKLEDSAMYFCASSDGYRVKDYGYTFGSGTRLTVV.

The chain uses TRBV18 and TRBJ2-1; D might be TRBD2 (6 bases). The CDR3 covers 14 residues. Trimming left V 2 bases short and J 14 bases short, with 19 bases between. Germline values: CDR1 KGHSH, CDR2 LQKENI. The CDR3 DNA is TGTGCCAGCTCACCAAAGGAGGGCCAGGTCTTTGAGTTCTTC. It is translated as CASSPKEGQVFEFF.

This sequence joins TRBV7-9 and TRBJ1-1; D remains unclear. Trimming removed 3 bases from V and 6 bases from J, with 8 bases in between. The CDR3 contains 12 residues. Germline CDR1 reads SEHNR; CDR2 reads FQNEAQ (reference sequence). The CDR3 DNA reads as TGTGCCAGCAGCTTTGGGAAGTCTGAAGCTTTCTTT. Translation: CASSFGKSEAFF.

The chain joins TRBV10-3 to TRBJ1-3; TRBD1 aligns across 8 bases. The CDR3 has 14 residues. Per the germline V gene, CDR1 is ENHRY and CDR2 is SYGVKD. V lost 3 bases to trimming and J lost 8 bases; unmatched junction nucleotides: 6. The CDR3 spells CAISERQGADTIYF. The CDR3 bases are TGTGCCATCAGTGAAAGGCAGGGGGCAGACACCATATATTTT.

This CDR3 reads CAWSVPRVKTF. The CDR3 DNA is TGTGCCTGGAGTGTCCCCAGGGTAAAAACCTTC. The J gene is TRBJ1-2, the V gene TRBV30; D is possibly TRBD1 (5 bases). The CDR3 consists of 11 residues. Looked up from germline, CDR1 is GTSNPN and CDR2 is SVGIG (reference sequence). Between the trimmed V and J ends, which lost 0 bases and 14 bases, there was a span of 13 bases. The variable domain in full, with the rest retrieved from reference TRBV30 and TRBJ1-2, is SQTIHQWPATLVQPVGSPLSLECTVEGTSNPNLYWYRQAAGRGLQLLFYSVGIGQISSEVPQNLSASRPQDRQFILSSKKLLLSDSGFYLCAWSVPRVKTFGSGTRLTVV.

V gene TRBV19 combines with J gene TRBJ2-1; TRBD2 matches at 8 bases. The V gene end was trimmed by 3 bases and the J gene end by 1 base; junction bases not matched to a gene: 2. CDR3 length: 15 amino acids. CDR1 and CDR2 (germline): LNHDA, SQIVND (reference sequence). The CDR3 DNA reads TGTGCCAGTAGTATGGCGGGGGGATCCTACAATGAGCAGTTCTTC. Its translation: CASSMAGGSYNEQFF.

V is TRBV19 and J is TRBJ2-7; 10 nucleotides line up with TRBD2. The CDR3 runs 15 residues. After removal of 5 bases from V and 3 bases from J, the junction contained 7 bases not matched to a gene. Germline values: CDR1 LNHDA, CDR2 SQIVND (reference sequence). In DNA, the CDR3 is TGTGCCAGTAGTGAGAATATAGCGGGGGGCTACGAGCAGTACTTC. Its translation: CASSENIAGGYEQYF. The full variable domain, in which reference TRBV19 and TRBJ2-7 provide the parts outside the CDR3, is DGGITQSPKYLFRKEGQNVTLSCEQNLNHDAMYWYRQDPGQGLRLIYYSQIVNDFQKGDIAEGYSVSREKKESFPLTVTSAQKNPTAFYLCASSENIAGGYEQYFGPGTRLTVT.

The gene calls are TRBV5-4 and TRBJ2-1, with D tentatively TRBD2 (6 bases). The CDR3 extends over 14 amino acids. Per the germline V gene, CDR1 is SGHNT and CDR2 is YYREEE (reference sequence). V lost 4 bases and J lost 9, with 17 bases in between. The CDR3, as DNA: TGTGCCAGCAGCCCCGCCGGGGGAAAAGGTGAGCAGTTCTTC. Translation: CASSPAGGKGEQFF.

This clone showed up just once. CDR3: CASSYIGTVNTGELFF. CDR3 coding DNA: TGTGCCAGCAGTTACATCGGGACAGTTAACACCGGGGAGCTGTTTTTT. The chain couples TRBV6-5 to TRBJ2-2; 7 bases line up with TRBD1. The CDR3 is 16 residues long. The trim removed 2 bases at V and 2 bases at J, leaving 5 bases unmatched. Germline loops: CDR1 MNHEY, CDR2 SVGAGI.

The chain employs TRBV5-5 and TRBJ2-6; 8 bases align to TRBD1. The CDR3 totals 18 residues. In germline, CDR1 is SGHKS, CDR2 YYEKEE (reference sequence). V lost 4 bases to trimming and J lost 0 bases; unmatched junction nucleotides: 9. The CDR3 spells CASSRETGVYSGANVLTF. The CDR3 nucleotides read TGTGCCAGCAGCCGGGAGACAGGGGTCTACTCTGGGGCCAACGTCCTGACTTTC.

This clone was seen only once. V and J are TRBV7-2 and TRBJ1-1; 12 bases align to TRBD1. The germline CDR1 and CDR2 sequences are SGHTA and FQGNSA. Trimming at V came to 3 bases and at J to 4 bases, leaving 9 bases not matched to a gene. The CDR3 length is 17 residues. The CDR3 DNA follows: TGTGCCAGCAGCTTTGTCGGGACAGGGGGCGTTAGCACTGAAGCTTTCTTT. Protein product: CASSFVGTGGVSTEAFF. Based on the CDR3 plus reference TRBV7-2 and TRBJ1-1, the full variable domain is GAGVSQSPSNKVTEKGKDVELRCDPISGHTALYWYRQSLGQGLEFLIYFQGNSAPDKSGLPSDRFSAERTGGSVSTLTIQRTQQEDSAVYLCASSFVGTGGVSTEAFFGQGTRLTVV.